What follows describes a single T cell receptor beta chain. Assay used: immunoSEQ multiplex PCR; TCRdb lists only in-frame clones, some missing. The profile shows 130,000 or so clones, 89% of them singletons. The data were obtained in a study of control samples from healthy donors and cancer patients. The CDR3 length is 16 residues. V shed 0 bases and J 0 bases; nucleotides not matched to a gene: 3. Germline loops: CDR1 LNHDA, CDR2 SQIVND (reference sequence). The TCR comes from a man aged 50 or older in good health. This rearrangement joins TRBV19 to TRBJ2-3; 7 bases map to TRBD2. Source material: blood. As DNA, the CDR3 is TGTGCCAGTAGTATAGAGGGGGGGAAAAGCACAGATACGCAGTATTTT. This sequence encodes CASSIEGGKSTDTQYF.